The 20 T cell receptor beta chains below come from one sample, sequenced in a study of OX40 agonist ivuxolimab in advanced cancers. Assay used: immunoSEQ multiplex PCR; TCRdb lists only in-frame clones, some missing. The sample lists fewer than 75,000 clones, about 88% occurring once. The material sequenced was CD4+ or CD8+ T cells sorted from blood, taken in a trial of the OX40 agonist ivuxolimab. The source is an adult with an advanced solid tumor such as melanoma, head and neck, liver or kidney cancer.

The gene calls are TRBV7-6 and TRBJ2-5, with a weak D call TRBD1 (5 bases). V dropped 2 bases and J dropped 4 bases, with 14 bases sitting between them. The CDR3 is 15 residues long. Germline CDR1 reads SGHVS; CDR2 reads FNYEAQ. The CDR3 nucleotides read TGTGCCAGCAGCTTAAACCAGGGAACTTCAGAGACCCAGTACTTC. Translation gives CASSLNQGTSETQYF.

The chain uses TRBV28 and TRBJ2-1; possible D gene TRBD2, 5 bases. Germline assignment: CDR1 MDHEN and CDR2 SYDVKM. The CDR3 runs 14 residues. V lost 7 bases to trimming and J lost 0 bases, with 10 bases between them. CDR3 residues: CASIGGTSYNEQFF. In nucleotides, the CDR3 is TGTGCCAGCATAGGAGGAACCTCCTACAATGAGCAGTTCTTC.

This clone was seen just once. V gene TRBV7-9 combines with J gene TRBJ1-5; 7 nucleotides match TRBD1. V lost 5 bases, J lost 2 bases, and 3 bases stayed unmatched. CDR3 length: 14 residues. Germline V gene data show CDR1 as SEHNR and CDR2 as FQNEAQ (reference sequence). In DNA, the CDR3 is TGTGCCAGCAGCCTAACAGGGGGCAATCAGCCCCAGCATTTT. Translating it yields CASSLTGGNQPQHF.

The genes are TRBV7-3 and TRBJ2-6; the match to TRBD1 covers 8 bases. The CDR3 totals 18 residues. The V gene end was trimmed by 5 bases and the J gene end by 1 base; junction bases not matched to a gene: 10. The V gene's germline CDR1 is SGHTA and CDR2 FQGTGA. The CDR3 coding sequence is TGTGCCAGCAGCCCCTCGGGGACAGGTTTTTCTGGGGCCAACGTCCTGACTTTC. Protein: CASSPSGTGFSGANVLTF.

CDR3 DNA: TGCGCCAGCAGCTTGAAAGGGACAGGGGCCGGGGAGCTGTTTTTT. It specifies CASSLKGTGAGELFF. The chain combines TRBV5-1 with TRBJ2-2, with TRBD1 matching over 10 bases. With V trimmed by 1 base and J by 6 bases, 3 bases remained unmatched. Looked up from germline, CDR1 is SGHRS and CDR2 is YFSETQ. The CDR3 is 15 amino acids.

The chain carries TRBV18 and TRBJ1-4; 7 positions match TRBD1. The CDR3 is 14 amino acids. Looked up from germline, CDR1 is KGHSH and CDR2 is LQKENI. V shed 5 bases and J 5 bases; nucleotides not matched to a gene: 5. CDR3 region: CASSSQGRNEKLFF. In DNA, the CDR3 is TGTGCCAGCTCATCACAGGGGCGGAATGAAAAACTGTTTTTT. Complete variable domain (other parts from reference TRBV18 and TRBJ1-4): NAGVMQNPRHLVRRRGQEARLRCSPMKGHSHVYWYRQLPEEGLKFMVYLQKENIIDESGMPKERFSAEFPKEGPSILRIQQVVRGDSAAYFCASSSQGRNEKLFFGSGTQLSVL.

The chain combines TRBV19 with TRBJ2-4; TRBD1 matches 8 bases. The CDR3 loop spans 16 amino acids. Trimming cost V 4 bases and J 0 bases; bases outside gene matches: 5. The V gene's germline CDR1 is LNHDA and CDR2 SQIVND (reference sequence). The CDR3 coding sequence is TGTGCCAGTAGTACAAGACAGGGGATAGCCAAAAACATTCAGTACTTC. Translation gives CASSTRQGIAKNIQYF.

This chain connects TRBV7-2 to TRBJ2-7; D gene ambiguous. The CDR3 has 13 amino acids. Trimming took 5 bases from V and 3 from J, leaving 11 bases between them. CDR1 and CDR2 from the germline V gene are SGHTA and FQGNSA. As DNA, the CDR3 is TGTGCCAGCAGCGCCGGACCCGACTACGAGCAGTACTTC. It yields the protein CASSAGPDYEQYF.

The chain has TRBV7-2 and TRBJ2-3; tentatively, D is TRBD2 (6 bases). In germline, CDR1 is SGHTA, CDR2 FQGNSA. There are 17 residues in the CDR3. The ends were cut back, 3 bases at V and 0 bases at J, with 16 bases in the middle. The CDR3 is CASSFTEGTSSTDTQYF. CDR3 sequence (DNA): TGTGCCAGCAGCTTTACGGAAGGGACTTCAAGCACAGATACGCAGTATTTT. Using reference TRBV7-2 and TRBJ2-3 for the parts outside the CDR3, the full variable domain is GAGVSQSPSNKVTEKGKDVELRCDPISGHTALYWYRQSLGQGLEFLIYFQGNSAPDKSGLPSDRFSAERTGGSVSTLTIQRTQQEDSAVYLCASSFTEGTSSTDTQYFGPGTRLTVL.

V and J are TRBV15 and TRBJ2-1, with TRBD2 identical over 10 bases. V lost 5 bases to trimming and J lost 7 bases; unmatched junction nucleotides: 17. The CDR3 consists of 18 residues. Germline V gene data show CDR1 as LNHNV and CDR2 as YYDKDF (reference sequence). CDR3: CATSPESRAGGPSNEQFF. CDR3 nucleotide sequence: TGTGCCACCAGCCCCGAGAGTAGAGCGGGAGGGCCTAGTAATGAGCAGTTCTTC. Looking up the rest from reference TRBV15 and TRBJ2-1 gives the full variable domain: DAMVIQNPRYQVTQFGKPVTLSCSQTLNHNVMYWYQQKSSQAPKLLFHYYDKDFNNEADTPDNFQSRRPNTSFCFLDIRSPGLGDTAMYLCATSPESRAGGPSNEQFFGPGTRLTVL.

The chain is built from TRBV10-3 and TRBJ2-7; D possibly matches TRBD1 or TRBD2 (5 bases each). Germline V gene sequence: CDR1 ENHRY, CDR2 SYGVKD. The CDR3 consists of 15 residues. Trimming cost V 0 bases and J 3 bases, with 12 bases left between them. The CDR3 here is CAISESGQGDYEQYF. CDR3 in DNA: TGTGCCATCAGTGAGTCGGGTCAGGGAGACTACGAGCAGTACTTC.

This chain joins TRBV28 and TRBJ2-7; 8 bases line up with TRBD1. Trimming took 2 bases from V and 3 from J; bases not matched to a gene: 3. CDR3 length: 14 residues. Germline V gene data show CDR1 as MDHEN and CDR2 as SYDVKM. CDR3 coding DNA: TGTGCCAGCAGTTTAGTCAGGGGGCACTACGAGCAGTACTTC. This translates into CASSLVRGHYEQYF. Using reference TRBV28 and TRBJ2-7 for the parts outside the CDR3, the full variable domain is DVKVTQSSRYLVKRTGEKVFLECVQDMDHENMFWYRQDPGLGLRLIYFSYDVKMKEKGDIPEGYSVSREKKERFSLILESASTNQTSMYLCASSLVRGHYEQYFGPGTRLTVT.

The chain employs TRBV20-1 and TRBJ2-7, with 8 bases fitting TRBD1. The CDR3 totals 11 residues. After removal of 8 bases from V and 2 bases from J, the junction contained 2 bases not matched to a gene. Looked up from germline, CDR1 is DFQATT and CDR2 is SNEGSKA (reference sequence). The CDR3 reads CSLTGAYEQYF. Written as DNA, the CDR3 is TGCAGTTTGACAGGGGCCTACGAGCAGTACTTC.

The chain links TRBV7-9 to TRBJ2-5; D gene unclear. The CDR3 runs to 13 residues. Germline V gene sequence: CDR1 SEHNR, CDR2 FQNEAQ (reference sequence). V lost 5 bases and J lost 5, with 12 bases in between. The CDR3 here is CASSPDTAETQYF. CDR3 sequence (DNA): TGTGCCAGCAGCCCCGATACAGCGGAGACCCAGTACTTC.

The V and J genes are TRBV29-1 and TRBJ1-1; the match to TRBD1 covers 7 bases. This CDR3 has 13 residues. Germline CDR1 is SQVTM and CDR2 is ANQGSEA. J was trimmed by 0 bases and V by 6 bases; bases with no gene match: 4. The DNA of the CDR3 is TGCAGCGTCTCGGGACAGATGAACACTGAAGCTTTCTTT. Translation gives CSVSGQMNTEAFF. The variable domain in full, with the rest retrieved from reference TRBV29-1 and TRBJ1-1, is SAVISQKPSRDICQRGTSLTIQCQVDSQVTMMFWYRQQPGQSLTLIATANQGSEATYESGFVIDKFPISRPNLTFSTLTVSNMSPEDSSIYLCSVSGQMNTEAFFGQGTRLTVV.

This clone occurred once. This chain joins TRBV10-3 and TRBJ2-1; D ambiguous. The CDR3 covers 13 residues. Germline assignment: CDR1 ENHRY and CDR2 SYGVKD. The V and J ends lost 2 bases and 2 bases respectively, with 4 bases between them. CDR3 residues: CAISETAYNEQFF. The DNA for the CDR3 is TGTGCCATCAGTGAGACAGCCTACAATGAGCAGTTCTTC.

J is TRBJ1-5 and V is TRBV2; D gene uncertain. V lost 6 bases, J lost 3 bases, and 6 bases lay in between. The germline gives CDR1 SNHLY, CDR2 FYNNEI. There are 12 residues in the CDR3. CDR3 in DNA: TGTGCCAGCAGCACGTACAATCAGCCCCAGCATTTT. Protein product: CASSTYNQPQHF.

In the case of this clone: At one end, the junction sequence differs from germline, possibly due to a read error. The DNA of the CDR3 is TGTGCCAGCAGTTTAGATCAGCGGGCGGCGAACACCGGGGAGCTGTTTTTT. Translation: CASSLDQRAANTGELFF. The gene calls are TRBV11-3 and TRBJ2-2; a possible D gene is TRBD2 (6 bases). The CDR3 is 17 amino acids. In germline, CDR1 is SGHNT, CDR2 YENEEA.

This clone was counted once. The chain joins TRBV7-2 to TRBJ2-1; no clear D. The CDR3 has 11 residues. V gave up 5 bases and J gave up 5 bases, with 4 bases separating them. Germline loops: CDR1 SGHTA, CDR2 FQGNSA. Here the CDR3 DNA reads TGTGCCAGCAGCCCTCACAATGAGCAGTTCTTC. Its translation is CASSPHNEQFF.

The chain has TRBV10-3 and TRBJ2-7, with D perhaps matching TRBD1 (6 bases). Trimming took 0 bases from V and 0 from J, leaving 12 bases between them. This CDR3 has 16 amino acids. The germline gives CDR1 ENHRY, CDR2 SYGVKD. This chain's CDR3 is CAISESGTISSYEQYF. The CDR3 DNA follows: TGTGCCATCAGTGAGTCGGGGACAATAAGCTCCTACGAGCAGTACTTC.